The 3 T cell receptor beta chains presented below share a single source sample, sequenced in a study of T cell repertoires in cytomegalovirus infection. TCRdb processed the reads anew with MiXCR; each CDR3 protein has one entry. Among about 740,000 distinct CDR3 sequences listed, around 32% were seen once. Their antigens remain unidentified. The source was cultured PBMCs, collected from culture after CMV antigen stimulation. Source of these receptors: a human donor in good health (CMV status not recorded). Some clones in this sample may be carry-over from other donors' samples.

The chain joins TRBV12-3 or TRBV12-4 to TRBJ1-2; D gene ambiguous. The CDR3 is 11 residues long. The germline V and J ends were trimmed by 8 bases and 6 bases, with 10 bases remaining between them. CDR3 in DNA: TGTGCCAGCGGCCCGAGGGATGGCTACACCTTC. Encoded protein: CASGPRDGYTF.

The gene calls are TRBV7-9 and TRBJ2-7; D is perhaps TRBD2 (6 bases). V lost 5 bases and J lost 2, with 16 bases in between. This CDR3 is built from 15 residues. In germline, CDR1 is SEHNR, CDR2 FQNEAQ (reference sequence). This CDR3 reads CASSPERVGPYEQYF. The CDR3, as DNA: TGTGCCAGCAGCCCGGAGCGGGTTGGCCCCTACGAGCAGTACTTC.

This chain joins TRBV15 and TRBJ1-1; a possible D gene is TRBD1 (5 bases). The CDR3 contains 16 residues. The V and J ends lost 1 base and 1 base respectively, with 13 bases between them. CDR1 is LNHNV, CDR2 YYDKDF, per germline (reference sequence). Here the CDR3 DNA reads TGTGCCACCAGCAGAGGGATGGGGGATTGGAACACTGAAGCTTTCTTT. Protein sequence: CATSRGMGDWNTEAFF.